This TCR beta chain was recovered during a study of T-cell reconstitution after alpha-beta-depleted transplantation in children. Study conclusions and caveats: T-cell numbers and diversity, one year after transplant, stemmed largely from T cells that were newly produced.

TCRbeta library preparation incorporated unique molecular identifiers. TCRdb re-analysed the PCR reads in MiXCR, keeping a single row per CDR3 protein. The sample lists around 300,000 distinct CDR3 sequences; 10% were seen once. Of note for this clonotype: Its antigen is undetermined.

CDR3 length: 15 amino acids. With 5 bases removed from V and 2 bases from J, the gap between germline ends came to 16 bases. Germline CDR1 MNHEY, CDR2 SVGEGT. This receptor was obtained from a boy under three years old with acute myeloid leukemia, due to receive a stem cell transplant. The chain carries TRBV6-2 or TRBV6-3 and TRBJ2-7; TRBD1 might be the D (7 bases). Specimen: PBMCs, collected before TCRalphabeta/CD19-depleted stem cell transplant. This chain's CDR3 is CASSLGPGGTYEQYF. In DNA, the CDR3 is TGTGCCAGCAGTCTGGGACCAGGGGGGACCTACGAGCAGTACTTC.